This T cell receptor beta chain was obtained from a study of blood T cell repertoires in COVID-19. Profiled with immunoSEQ multiplex PCR; TCRdb holds only in-frame clones, not every one. The sample records about 180,000 clones, 86% being singletons. This receptor was obtained from a man in his sixties or seventies with active or convalescent COVID-19. Sequencing used peripheral blood.

CDR3 sequence (DNA): TGTGCCAGCAGCCCAGGGCGGGGTTATGGCTACACCTTC. Protein sequence: CASSPGRGYGYTF. V is TRBV9 and J is TRBJ1-2; TRBD1 might be the D (5 bases). Germline CDR1 and CDR2: SGDLS and YYNGEE. The germline V and J ends were trimmed by 4 bases and 5 bases, with 12 bases remaining between them. This CDR3 has 13 residues.